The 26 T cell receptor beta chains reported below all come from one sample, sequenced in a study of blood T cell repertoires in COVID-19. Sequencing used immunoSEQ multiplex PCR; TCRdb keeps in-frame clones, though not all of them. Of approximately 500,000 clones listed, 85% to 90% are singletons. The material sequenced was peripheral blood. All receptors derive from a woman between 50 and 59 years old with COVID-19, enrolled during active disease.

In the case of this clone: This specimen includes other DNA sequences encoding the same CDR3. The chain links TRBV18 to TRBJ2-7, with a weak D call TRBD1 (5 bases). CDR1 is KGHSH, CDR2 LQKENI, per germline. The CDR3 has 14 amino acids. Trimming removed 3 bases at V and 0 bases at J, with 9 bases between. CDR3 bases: TGTGCCAGCTCACCGAGGCAGGGCTCCTACGAGCAGTACTTC. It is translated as CASSPRQGSYEQYF.

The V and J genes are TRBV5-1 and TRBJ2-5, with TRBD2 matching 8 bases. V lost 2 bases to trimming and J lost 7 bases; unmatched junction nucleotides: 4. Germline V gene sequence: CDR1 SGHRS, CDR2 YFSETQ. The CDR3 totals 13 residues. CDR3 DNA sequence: TGCGCCAGCAGCTTCGGGGGGGCAGGGACCCAGTACTTC. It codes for CASSFGGAGTQYF.

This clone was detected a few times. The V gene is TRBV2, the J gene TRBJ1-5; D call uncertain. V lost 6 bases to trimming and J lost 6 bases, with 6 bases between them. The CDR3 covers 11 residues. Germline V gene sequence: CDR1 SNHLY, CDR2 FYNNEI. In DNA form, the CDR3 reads TGTGCCAGCAGACTAAGTCAGCCCCAGCATTTT. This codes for CASRLSQPQHF.

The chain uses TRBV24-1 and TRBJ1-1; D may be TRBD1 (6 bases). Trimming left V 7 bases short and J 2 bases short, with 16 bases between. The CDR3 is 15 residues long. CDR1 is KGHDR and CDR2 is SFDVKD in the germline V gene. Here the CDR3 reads CATRPTGSSNTEAFF. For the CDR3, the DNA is TGTGCCACCAGGCCCACAGGGTCCTCTAACACTGAAGCTTTCTTT.

This chain's CDR3 is CASSLGGLAVYEQYF. In nucleotides, the CDR3 is TGTGCCAGCAGCTTGGGGGGACTAGCGGTTTACGAGCAGTACTTC. The rearrangement uses TRBV5-4 and TRBJ2-7; 11 bases are shared with TRBD2. The CDR3 totals 15 residues. CDR1 SGHNT and CDR2 YYREEE come from the germline V gene (reference sequence). Trimming took 0 bases from V and 4 from J; bases not matched to a gene: 3.

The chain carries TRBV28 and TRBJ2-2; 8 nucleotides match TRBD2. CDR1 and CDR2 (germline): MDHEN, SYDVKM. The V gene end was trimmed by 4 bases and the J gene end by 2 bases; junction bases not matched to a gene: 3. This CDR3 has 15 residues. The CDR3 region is CASSSGTRNTGELFF. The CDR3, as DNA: TGTGCCAGCAGTTCCGGGACTAGAAACACCGGGGAGCTGTTTTTT.

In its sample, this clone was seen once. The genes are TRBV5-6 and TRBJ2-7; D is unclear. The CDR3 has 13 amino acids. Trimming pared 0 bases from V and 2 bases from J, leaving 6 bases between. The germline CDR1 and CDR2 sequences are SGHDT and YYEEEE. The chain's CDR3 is CASSLGSTYEQYF. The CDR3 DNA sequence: TGTGCCAGCAGCTTGGGCAGTACCTACGAGCAGTACTTC. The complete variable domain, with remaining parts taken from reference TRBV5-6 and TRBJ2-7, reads DAGVTQSPTHLIKTRGQQVTLRCSPKSGHDTVSWYQQALGQGPQFIFQYYEEEERQRGNFPDRFSGHQFPNYSSELNVNALLLGDSALYLCASSLGSTYEQYFGPGTRLTVT.

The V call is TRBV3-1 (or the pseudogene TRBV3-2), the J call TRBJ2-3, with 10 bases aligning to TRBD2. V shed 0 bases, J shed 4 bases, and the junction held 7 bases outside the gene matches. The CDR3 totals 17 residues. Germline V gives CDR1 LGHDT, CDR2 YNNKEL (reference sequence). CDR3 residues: CASSQEVLAGGPDTQYF. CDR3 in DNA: TGTGCCAGCAGCCAAGAGGTATTAGCGGGGGGCCCAGATACGCAGTATTTT.

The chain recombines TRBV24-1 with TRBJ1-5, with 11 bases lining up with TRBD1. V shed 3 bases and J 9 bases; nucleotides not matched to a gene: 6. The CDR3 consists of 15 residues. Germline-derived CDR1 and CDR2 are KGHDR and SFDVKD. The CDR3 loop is CATSDGTGGAGPQHF. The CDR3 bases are TGTGCCACCAGTGATGGGACAGGGGGGGCTGGGCCCCAGCATTTT.

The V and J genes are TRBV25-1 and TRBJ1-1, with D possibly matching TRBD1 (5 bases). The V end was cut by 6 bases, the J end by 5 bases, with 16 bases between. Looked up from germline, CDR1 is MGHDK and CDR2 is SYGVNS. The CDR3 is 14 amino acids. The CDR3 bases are TGTGCCAGCAGCCCCGGGGGTGGGGGGACTGAAGCTTTCTTT. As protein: CASSPGGGGTEAFF.

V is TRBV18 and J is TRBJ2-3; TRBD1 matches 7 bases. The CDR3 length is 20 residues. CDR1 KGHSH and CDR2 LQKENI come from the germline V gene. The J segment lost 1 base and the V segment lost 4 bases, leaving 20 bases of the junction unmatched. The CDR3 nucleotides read TGTGCCAGCTCACTTGCTCCTACAGGGGAAGTCTTAGGCGGCACAGATACGCAGTATTTT. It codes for CASSLAPTGEVLGGTDTQYF.

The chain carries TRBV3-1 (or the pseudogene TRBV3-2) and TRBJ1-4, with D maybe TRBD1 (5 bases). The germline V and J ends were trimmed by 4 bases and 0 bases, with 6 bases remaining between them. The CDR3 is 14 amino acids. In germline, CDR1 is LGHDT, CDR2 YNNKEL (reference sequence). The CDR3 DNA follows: TGTGCCAGCAGCCTCAGGGCAACTAATGAAAAACTGTTTTTT. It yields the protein CASSLRATNEKLFF.

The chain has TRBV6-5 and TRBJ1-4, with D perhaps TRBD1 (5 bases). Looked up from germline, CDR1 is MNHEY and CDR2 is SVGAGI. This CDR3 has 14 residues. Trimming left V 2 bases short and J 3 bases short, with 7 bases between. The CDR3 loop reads CASSYTGSNEKLFF. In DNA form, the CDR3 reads TGTGCCAGCAGTTACACAGGTTCTAATGAAAAACTGTTTTTT.

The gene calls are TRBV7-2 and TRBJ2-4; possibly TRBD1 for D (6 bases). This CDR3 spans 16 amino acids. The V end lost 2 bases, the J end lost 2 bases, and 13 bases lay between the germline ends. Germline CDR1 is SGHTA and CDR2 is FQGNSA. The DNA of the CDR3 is TGTGCCAGCAGCTTAAGATTGGGGGCTACCAAAAACATTCAGTACTTC. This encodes CASSLRLGATKNIQYF.

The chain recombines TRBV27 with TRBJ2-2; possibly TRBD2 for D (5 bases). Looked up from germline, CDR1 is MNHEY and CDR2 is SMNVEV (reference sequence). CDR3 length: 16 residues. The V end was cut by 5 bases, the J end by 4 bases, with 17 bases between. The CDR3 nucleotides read TGTGCCAGCAGTCGCCTCCCGGGGTCGAGCACCGGGGAGCTGTTTTTT. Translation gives CASSRLPGSSTGELFF.

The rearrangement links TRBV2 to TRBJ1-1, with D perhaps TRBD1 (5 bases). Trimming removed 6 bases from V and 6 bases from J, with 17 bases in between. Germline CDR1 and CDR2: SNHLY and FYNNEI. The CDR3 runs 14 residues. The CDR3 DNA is TGTGCCAGCAGCGCTTTTGGGGGGGTCGCTGAAGCTTTCTTT. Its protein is CASSAFGGVAEAFF.

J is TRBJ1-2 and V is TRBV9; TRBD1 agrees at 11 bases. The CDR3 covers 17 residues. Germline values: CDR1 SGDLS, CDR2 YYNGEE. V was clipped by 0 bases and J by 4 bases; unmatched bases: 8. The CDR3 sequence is CASSVGTGGHLPYGYTF. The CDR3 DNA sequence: TGTGCCAGCAGCGTAGGGACAGGGGGCCACTTACCCTATGGCTACACCTTC. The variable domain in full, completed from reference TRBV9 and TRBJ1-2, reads DSGVTQTPKHLITATGQRVTLRCSPRSGDLSVYWYQQSLDQGLQFLIQYYNGEERAKGNILERFSAQQFPDLHSELNLSSLELGDSALYFCASSVGTGGHLPYGYTFGSGTRLTVV.

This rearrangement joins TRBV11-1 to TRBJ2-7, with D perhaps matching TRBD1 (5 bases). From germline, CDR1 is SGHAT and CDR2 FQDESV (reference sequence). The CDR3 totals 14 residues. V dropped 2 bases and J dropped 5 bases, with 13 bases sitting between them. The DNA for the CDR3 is TGTGCCAGCAGCTTACAGGGCATATCCAACGAGCAGTACTTC. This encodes CASSLQGISNEQYF.

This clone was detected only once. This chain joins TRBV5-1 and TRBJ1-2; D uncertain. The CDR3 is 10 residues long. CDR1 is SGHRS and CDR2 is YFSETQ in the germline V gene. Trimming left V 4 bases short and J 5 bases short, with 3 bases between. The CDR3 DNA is TGCGCCAGCAGCGAGTATGGCTACACCTTC. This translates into CASSEYGYTF. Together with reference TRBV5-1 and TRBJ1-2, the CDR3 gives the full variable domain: KAGVTQTPRYLIKTRGQQVTLSCSPISGHRSVSWYQQTPGQGLQFLFEYFSETQRNKGNFPGRFSGRQFSNSRSEMNVSTLELGDSALYLCASSEYGYTFGSGTRLTVV.

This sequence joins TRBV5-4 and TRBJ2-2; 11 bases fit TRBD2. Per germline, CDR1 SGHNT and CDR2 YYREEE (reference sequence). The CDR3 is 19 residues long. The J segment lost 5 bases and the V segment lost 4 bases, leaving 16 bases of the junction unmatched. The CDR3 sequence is CASSRPTSGGAIGTGELFF. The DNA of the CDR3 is TGTGCCAGCAGCCGACCAACTAGCGGGGGTGCTATAGGAACCGGGGAGCTGTTTTTT.

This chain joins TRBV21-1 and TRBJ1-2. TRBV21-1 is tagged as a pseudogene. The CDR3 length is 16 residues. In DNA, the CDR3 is TGTGCCAGCAGCAAAAGCCCATTCGAAACGGGCTATGGCTACACCTTC. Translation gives CASSKSPFETGYGYTF.

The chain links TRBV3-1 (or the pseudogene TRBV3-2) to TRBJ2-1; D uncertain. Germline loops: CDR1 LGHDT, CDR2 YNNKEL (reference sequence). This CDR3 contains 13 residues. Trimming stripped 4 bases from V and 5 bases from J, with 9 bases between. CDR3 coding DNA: TGTGCCAGCAGCCCAACTGCGAACAATGAGCAGTTCTTC. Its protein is CASSPTANNEQFF.

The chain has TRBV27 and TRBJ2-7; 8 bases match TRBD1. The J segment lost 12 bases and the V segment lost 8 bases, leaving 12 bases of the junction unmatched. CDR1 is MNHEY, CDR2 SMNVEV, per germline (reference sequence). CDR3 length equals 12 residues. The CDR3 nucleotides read TGTGCCAGCCGACAGGGGTGGGGCCTCTTGTACTTC. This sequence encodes CASRQGWGLLYF.

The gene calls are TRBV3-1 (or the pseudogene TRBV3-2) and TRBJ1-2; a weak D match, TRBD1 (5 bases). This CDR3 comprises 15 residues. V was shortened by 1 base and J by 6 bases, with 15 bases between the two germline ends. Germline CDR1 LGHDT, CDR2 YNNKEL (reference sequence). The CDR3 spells CASSQAVGGRHGYTF. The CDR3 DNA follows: TGTGCCAGCAGCCAAGCCGTCGGGGGAAGACATGGCTACACCTTC.

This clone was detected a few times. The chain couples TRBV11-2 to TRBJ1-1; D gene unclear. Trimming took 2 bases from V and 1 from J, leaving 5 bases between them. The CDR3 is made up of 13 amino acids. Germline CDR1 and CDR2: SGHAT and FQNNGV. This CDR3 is CASSLIRNTEAFF. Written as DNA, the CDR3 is TGTGCCAGCAGCTTAATCCGGAACACTGAAGCTTTCTTT.

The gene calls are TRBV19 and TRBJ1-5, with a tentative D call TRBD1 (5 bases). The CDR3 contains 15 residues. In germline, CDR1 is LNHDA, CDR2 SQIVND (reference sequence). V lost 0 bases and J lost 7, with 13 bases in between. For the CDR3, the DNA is TGTGCCAGTAGTATAGATTGGGGGGTAGGACAGCCCCAGCATTTT. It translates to CASSIDWGVGQPQHF.